Listed here are 3 T cell receptor beta chains from one sample, sequenced in a study of identical twins. TCRdb fed the 5' RACE reads into MiXCR, producing one record per CDR3 protein. The repertoire holds fewer than 900,000 distinct CDR3 sequences, with 21% as singletons. This sample also appeared in a second study, on T cells expressing NK-cell markers.

Sequencing used PBMCs. Receptor source: a woman aged 18-29 years in good health.

This clonotype showed up just a few times. The chain uses TRBV6-2 or TRBV6-3 and TRBJ2-2; TRBD2 matches 9 bases. J gave up 10 bases and V 7 bases, and 4 bases lay outside the gene matches. The CDR3 totals 12 residues. Germline CDR1 and CDR2: MNHEY and SVGEGT. CDR3 nucleotide sequence: TGTGCCAGCACTTTAGCGGGAGCGGAGCTGTTTTTT. It encodes CASTLAGAELFF.

J is TRBJ2-7 and V is TRBV20-1, with D possibly matching TRBD1 (6 bases). CDR3 length: 11 amino acids. CDR1 is DFQATT and CDR2 is SNEGSKA in the germline V gene (reference sequence). Trimming removed 5 bases from V and 1 base from J, with 6 bases in between. The CDR3 is CSAQGSYEQYF. For the CDR3, the DNA is TGCAGTGCTCAGGGGTCCTACGAGCAGTACTTC.

The chain couples TRBV7-8 to TRBJ2-7; D is ambiguous. V lost 3 bases and J lost 5, with 14 bases in between. The CDR3 spans 14 residues. Looked up from germline, CDR1 is SGHVS and CDR2 is FQNEAQ. As DNA, the CDR3 is TGTGCCAGCAGCTTGATCTCGGTTCCCCACGAGCAGTACTTC. Protein: CASSLISVPHEQYF.